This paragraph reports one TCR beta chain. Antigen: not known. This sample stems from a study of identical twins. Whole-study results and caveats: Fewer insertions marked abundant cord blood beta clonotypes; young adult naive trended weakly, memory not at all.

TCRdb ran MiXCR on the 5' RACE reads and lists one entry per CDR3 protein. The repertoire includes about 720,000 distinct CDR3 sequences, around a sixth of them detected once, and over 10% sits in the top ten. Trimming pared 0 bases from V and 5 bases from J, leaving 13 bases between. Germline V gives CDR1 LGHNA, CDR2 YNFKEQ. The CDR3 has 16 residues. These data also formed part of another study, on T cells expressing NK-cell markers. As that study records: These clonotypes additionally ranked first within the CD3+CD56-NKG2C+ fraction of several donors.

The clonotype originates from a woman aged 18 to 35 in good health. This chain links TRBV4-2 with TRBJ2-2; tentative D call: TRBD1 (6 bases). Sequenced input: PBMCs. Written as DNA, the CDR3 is TGTGCCAGCAGCCAAGATCAGGCCCAGGGGACCGGGGAGCTGTTTTTT. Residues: CASSQDQAQGTGELFF.